The 17 T cell receptor beta chains reported below all come from one sample, sequenced in a study of control samples from healthy donors and cancer patients (dated by TCRdb to the early 2020s). Libraries were made using the immunoSEQ multiplex PCR assay. Entries here come from immuneACCESS through TCRdb and include only in-frame sequences with V and J called. Some clones fail to appear in such tables; in the studies checked, an unresolved V gene covers under half of the shortfall, and the cause of the remainder is unknown. In all, the sample holds 85,000 to 90,000 clones, and approximately 86% of those were seen once. The top ten hold 21% of the sample. The sample comprised blood. The receptors shown here come from a young man in good health.

The genes are TRBV19 and TRBJ1-2; D may be TRBD1 (5 bases). The CDR3 is 12 amino acids. Trimming shortened V by 5 bases and J by 3 bases, and 7 bases separated the two germline ends. CDR1 LNHDA and CDR2 SQIVND come from the germline V gene (reference sequence). CDR3 amino acids: CASSSGDYGYTF. The CDR3 bases are TGTGCCAGTAGTTCGGGGGACTATGGCTACACCTTC.

V gene TRBV4-1 combines with J gene TRBJ2-5; no clear D. CDR3 length: 14 amino acids. V was shortened by 3 bases and J by 0 bases, with 8 bases between the two germline ends. Germline loops: CDR1 MGHRA, CDR2 YSYEKL. CDR3 in amino acids: CASSHLGYQETQYF. The CDR3 nucleotides read TGCGCCAGCAGCCACCTAGGCTACCAAGAGACCCAGTACTTC.

The gene calls are TRBV27 and TRBJ1-1, with TRBD1 matching 12 bases. With V trimmed by 4 bases and J by 8 bases, 8 bases remained unmatched. The CDR3 totals 15 residues. In germline, CDR1 is MNHEY, CDR2 SMNVEV (reference sequence). CDR3 in DNA: TGTGCCAGCAGTTGGGGGACAGGGGGCGCCTCGGAAGCTTTCTTT. Translation: CASSWGTGGASEAFF.

The rearrangement links TRBV6-5 to TRBJ2-5; D gene uncertain. With 4 bases removed from V and 0 bases from J, the gap between germline ends came to 6 bases. Germline V lookup: CDR1 MNHEY, CDR2 SVGAGI. This CDR3 contains 13 residues. The CDR3 nucleotides are TGTGCCAGCAGTTCCCTGTACCAAGAGACCCAGTACTTC. Translating gives CASSSLYQETQYF.

In its sample, this clone is medium-sized. The genes are TRBV2 and TRBJ2-5; 8 nucleotides agree with TRBD2. The germline V gene encodes CDR1 SNHLY and CDR2 FYNNEI. Unmatched junction bases numbered 13, after V lost 10 bases and J lost 3 bases. CDR3 length: 15 residues. The CDR3 bases are TGTGCCAACAAGCCACGGACTAGCACGGAAGAGACCCAGTACTTC. This translates into CANKPRTSTEETQYF.

This clone was counted once. The rearrangement joins TRBV30 to TRBJ2-5, with 8 bases identical to TRBD1. With V trimmed by 2 bases and J by 2 bases, 4 bases remained unmatched. This CDR3 has 14 amino acids. Germline CDR1 reads GTSNPN; CDR2 reads SVGIG (reference sequence). This CDR3 is CAWSSHRGQETQYF. The CDR3 DNA sequence: TGTGCCTGGAGTTCCCACAGGGGGCAAGAGACCCAGTACTTC.

The chain links TRBV7-9 to TRBJ1-4; TRBD1 agrees at 7 bases. CDR3 length equals 14 residues. J was trimmed by 4 bases and V by 7 bases; bases with no gene match: 6. Germline CDR1 SEHNR, CDR2 FQNEAQ (reference sequence). Written as DNA, the CDR3 is TGTGCCAGCACCACGGGACAGCTTAATGAAAAACTGTTTTTT. This codes for CASTTGQLNEKLFF. Drawing the rest from reference TRBV7-9 and TRBJ1-4, the complete variable domain is DTGVSQNPRHKITKRGQNVTFRCDPISEHNRLYWYRQTLGQGPEFLTYFQNEAQLEKSRLLSDRFSAERPKGSFSTLEIQRTEQGDSAMYLCASTTGQLNEKLFFGSGTQLSVL.

The CDR3 loop is CASSITGGAYEQYF. In DNA form, the CDR3 reads TGTGCCAGTAGTATAACCGGGGGCGCATACGAGCAGTACTTC. The chain couples TRBV19 to TRBJ2-7, with D tentatively TRBD1 or TRBD2 (6 bases each). Germline lookup yields CDR1 LNHDA and CDR2 SQIVND (reference sequence). With 2 bases removed from V and 4 bases from J, the gap between germline ends came to 12 bases. The CDR3 contains 14 residues.

The chain combines TRBV4-1 with TRBJ1-5; 10 bases are a match to TRBD1. There are 16 residues in the CDR3. Germline assignment: CDR1 MGHRA and CDR2 YSYEKL. After removal of 3 bases from V and 2 bases from J, the junction contained 4 bases not matched to a gene. The CDR3 region has the DNA TGCGCCAGCAGCCACCGACAGGGGGCGGGCAATCAGCCCCAGCATTTT. This translates into CASSHRQGAGNQPQHF.

The CDR3 nucleotides read TGTGCCTGGTCCTTGAGTCTTACTGGCTACACCTTC. Its protein is CAWSLSLTGYTF. This rearrangement joins TRBV30 to TRBJ1-2; no clear D. CDR1 GTSNPN and CDR2 SVGIG come from the germline V gene (reference sequence). V shed 5 bases and J shed 7 bases, with 14 bases lying between them. The CDR3 runs to 12 residues.

V is TRBV7-9 and J is TRBJ2-5; 10 bases map to TRBD1. Trimming took 2 bases from V and 5 from J; bases not matched to a gene: 8. CDR1 and CDR2 (germline): SEHNR, FQNEAQ (reference sequence). The CDR3 contains 16 residues. The CDR3 loop reads CASSLTGTGAWETQYF. The CDR3 region has the DNA TGTGCCAGCAGCTTAACCGGGACAGGGGCTTGGGAGACCCAGTACTTC. The full variable domain, with the rest looked up from reference TRBV7-9 and TRBJ2-5, is DTGVSQNPRHKITKRGQNVTFRCDPISEHNRLYWYRQTLGQGPEFLTYFQNEAQLEKSRLLSDRFSAERPKGSFSTLEIQRTEQGDSAMYLCASSLTGTGAWETQYFGPGTRLLVL.

The gene calls are TRBV7-9 and TRBJ2-7; TRBD1 might be the D (6 bases). CDR3 length equals 14 residues. The germline CDR1 and CDR2 sequences are SEHNR and FQNEAQ (reference sequence). Trimming removed 5 bases from V and 5 bases from J, with 16 bases in between. The CDR3 DNA follows: TGTGCCAGCAGCATACAAGGACAGTACGACGAGCAGTACTTC. Its protein is CASSIQGQYDEQYF.

The chain recombines TRBV19 with TRBJ1-6; the D gene is possibly TRBD1 (5 bases). V was pared by 3 bases and J by 6 bases, with 12 bases between. CDR3 size: 15 residues. Per germline, CDR1 LNHDA and CDR2 SQIVND (reference sequence). The CDR3 sequence: CASSIGSGPNSPLHF. The CDR3 nucleotides read TGTGCCAGTAGTATTGGGTCAGGGCCTAATTCACCCCTCCACTTT. The full variable domain, completed using reference TRBV19 and TRBJ1-6, is DGGITQSPKYLFRKEGQNVTLSCEQNLNHDAMYWYRQDPGQGLRLIYYSQIVNDFQKGDIAEGYSVSREKKESFPLTVTSAQKNPTAFYLCASSIGSGPNSPLHFGNGTRLTVT.

The chain joins TRBV14 to TRBJ2-1; maybe TRBD2 (5 bases). V was clipped by 1 base and J by 16 bases, with 20 bases between them. Germline V gene sequence: CDR1 SGHDN, CDR2 FVKESK. The CDR3 extends over 14 amino acids. The CDR3 sequence is CASSQGREGVTEFF. DNA for the CDR3: TGTGCCAGCAGCCAAGGCCGAGAGGGAGTTACAGAATTCTTC.

The chain uses TRBV19 and TRBJ1-1; 7 bases are a match to TRBD1. Trimming removed 5 bases from V and 11 bases from J; junction bases left unmatched: 20. Per the germline V gene, CDR1 is LNHDA and CDR2 is SQIVND (reference sequence). The CDR3 has 16 residues. Here the CDR3 reads CASSPRTGTPLSMAFF. CDR3 nucleotides: TGTGCCAGTAGTCCCCGGACAGGTACGCCCTTAAGTATGGCTTTCTTT. The whole variable domain, filled in from reference TRBV19 and TRBJ1-1, reads DGGITQSPKYLFRKEGQNVTLSCEQNLNHDAMYWYRQDPGQGLRLIYYSQIVNDFQKGDIAEGYSVSREKKESFPLTVTSAQKNPTAFYLCASSPRTGTPLSMAFFGQGTRLTVV.

The chain's CDR3 is CASRVSSGGVIETQYF. As DNA, the CDR3 is TGTGCCAGCAGGGTGTCCAGCGGGGGGGTCATAGAGACCCAGTACTTC. The J gene is TRBJ2-5, the V gene TRBV25-1; TRBD2 matches at 10 bases. The CDR3 runs to 16 residues. With 6 bases clipped from V and 4 bases from J, the junction kept 11 bases outside the gene matches. From germline, CDR1 is MGHDK and CDR2 SYGVNS.

The chain combines TRBV7-2 with TRBJ2-3; D is perhaps TRBD2 (5 bases). The V end lost 4 bases, the J end lost 2 bases, and 7 bases lay between the germline ends. This CDR3 contains 13 residues. CDR1 is SGHTA, CDR2 FQGNSA, per germline. CDR3 region: CASSSRDTDTQYF. CDR3 nucleotides: TGTGCCAGCAGCTCCCGGGACACAGATACGCAGTATTTT.